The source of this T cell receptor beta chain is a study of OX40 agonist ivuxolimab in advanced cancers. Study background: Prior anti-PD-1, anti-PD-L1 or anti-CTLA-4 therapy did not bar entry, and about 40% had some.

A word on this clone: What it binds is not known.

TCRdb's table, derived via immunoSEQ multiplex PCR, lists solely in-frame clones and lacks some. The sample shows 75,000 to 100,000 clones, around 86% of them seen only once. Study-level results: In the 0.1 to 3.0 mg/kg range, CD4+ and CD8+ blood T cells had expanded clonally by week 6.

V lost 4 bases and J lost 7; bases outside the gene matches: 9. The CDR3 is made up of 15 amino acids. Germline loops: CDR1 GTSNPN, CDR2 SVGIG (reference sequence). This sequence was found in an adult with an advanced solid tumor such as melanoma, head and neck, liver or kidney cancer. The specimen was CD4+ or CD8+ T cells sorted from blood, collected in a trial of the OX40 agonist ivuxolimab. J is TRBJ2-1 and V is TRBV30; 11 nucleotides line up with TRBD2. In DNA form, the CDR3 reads TGTGCCTGGACTAAACCGGGGACTAGCGGAAATGAGCAGTTCTTC. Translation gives CAWTKPGTSGNEQFF.